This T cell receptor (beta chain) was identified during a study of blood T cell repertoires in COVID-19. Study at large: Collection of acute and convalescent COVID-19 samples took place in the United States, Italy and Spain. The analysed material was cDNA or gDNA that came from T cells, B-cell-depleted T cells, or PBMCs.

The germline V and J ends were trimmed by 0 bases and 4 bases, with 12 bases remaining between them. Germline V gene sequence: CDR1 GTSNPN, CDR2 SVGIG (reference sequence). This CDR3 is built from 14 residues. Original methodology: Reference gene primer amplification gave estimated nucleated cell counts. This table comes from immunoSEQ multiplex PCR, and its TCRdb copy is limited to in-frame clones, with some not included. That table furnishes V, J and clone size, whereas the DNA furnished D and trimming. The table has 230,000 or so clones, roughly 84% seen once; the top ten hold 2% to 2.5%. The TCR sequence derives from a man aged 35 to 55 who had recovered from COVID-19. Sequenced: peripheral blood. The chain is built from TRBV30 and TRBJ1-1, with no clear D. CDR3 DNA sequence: TGTGCCTGGAGTGTTCTTGTTAGTGGCACTGAAGCTTTCTTT. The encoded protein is CAWSVLVSGTEAFF. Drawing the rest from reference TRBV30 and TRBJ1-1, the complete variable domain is SQTIHQWPATLVQPVGSPLSLECTVEGTSNPNLYWYRQAAGRGLQLLFYSVGIGQISSEVPQNLSASRPQDRQFILSSKKLLLSDSGFYLCAWSVLVSGTEAFFGQGTRLTVV.